Presented here are 21 T cell receptor beta chains from one specimen sequenced in a study of regulatory T cells in long-lasting Graves disease. The time point denotes: newly diagnosed GD, antithyroid drugs for less than 3 months. PBMC-derived RNA was used for the TCR library. Both iRepertoire HTBI primers and Arm-PCR of CDR3 regions were used to build the TCR beta libraries. TCRdb ran MiXCR on the multiplex PCR reads and lists one entry per CDR3 protein. Among over 300,000 distinct CDR3 sequences, roughly 16% were seen once, and the ten largest hold approximately 22%. The source material was peripheral blood mononuclear cells (PBMCs), sampled at new diagnosis, from a patient treated with antithyroid drugs. Receptor source: a female donor with Graves disease.

The chain employs TRBV7-8 and TRBJ2-1, with no clear D. V was shortened by 2 bases and J by 8 bases, with 7 bases between the two germline ends. The CDR3 covers 12 residues. From germline, CDR1 is SGHVS and CDR2 FQNEAQ. The CDR3 here is CASSLQVDEQFF. The CDR3 nucleotides are TGTGCCAGCAGCTTACAAGTGGATGAGCAGTTCTTC.

The chain combines TRBV20-1 with TRBJ2-1, with TRBD2 matching over 11 bases. The germline gives CDR1 DFQATT, CDR2 SNEGSKA (reference sequence). This CDR3 contains 14 residues. V shed 4 bases and J 8 bases; nucleotides not matched to a gene: 7. The CDR3 sequence is CSATLAGVNYEQFF. The CDR3 DNA reads TGCAGTGCTACACTAGCGGGAGTTAACTATGAGCAGTTCTTC.

As concerns this clonotype: This clone may be a read error of a much larger clone one base away. The chain links TRBV7-9 to TRBJ1-1; TRBD1 is a possible D gene (5 bases). The V gene's germline CDR1 is SEHNR and CDR2 FQNEAQ (reference sequence). V was pared by 11 bases and J by 1 base, with 17 bases between. The length of the CDR3 is 14 residues. DNA of the CDR3: TGTGCCGGCACCCGGGGGGGGGGGAACACTGAAGCTTTCTTT. As protein: CAGTRGGGNTEAFF.

The chain couples TRBV5-1 to TRBJ2-1; the D is unclear. Germline CDR1 reads SGHRS; CDR2 reads YFSETQ. The ends were cut back, 5 bases at V and 0 bases at J, with 18 bases in the middle. The CDR3 runs 17 residues. The CDR3 DNA follows: TGCGCCAGCAGGAACGACACGGGTGTCATCTCCTACAATGAGCAGTTCTTC. Translating gives CASRNDTGVISYNEQFF.

The gene calls are TRBV9 and TRBJ2-1; 11 positions match TRBD2. Germline CDR1 and CDR2: SGDLS and YYNGEE. There are 15 residues in the CDR3. The J segment lost 5 bases and the V segment lost 3 bases, leaving 4 bases of the junction unmatched. CDR3 coding DNA: TGTGCCAGCAGCGGATTACTAGCGGGAGACAATGAGCAGTTCTTC. Translation: CASSGLLAGDNEQFF.

Concerning this clonotype itself: Mismatch with germline at one junction end may stem from a read error. The chain combines TRBV12-3 or TRBV12-4 with TRBJ2-7; no clear D gene. This CDR3 is built from 13 residues. This chain's CDR3 is CASSFSLEATHCF. Written as DNA, the CDR3 is TGTGCCAGCAGTTTTTCGCTTGAGGCAACCCATTGCTTC.

This clonotype was picked up many times. The genes are TRBV12-3 or TRBV12-4 and TRBJ1-3; the D gene is possibly TRBD1 (5 bases). V lost 4 bases to trimming and J lost 3 bases, with 7 bases between them. There are 13 residues in the CDR3. The CDR3 coding sequence is TGTGCCAGCAGTTGGGGGGATGGAAACACCATATATTTT. Its translation: CASSWGDGNTIYF.

J is TRBJ2-7 and V is TRBV20-1; no definite D call. Trimming took off 3 bases at V and 3 bases at J, with 9 bases between the two ends. Germline V gene lookup returns CDR1 DFQATT and CDR2 SNEGSKA (reference sequence). The CDR3 extends over 12 amino acids. CDR3 nucleotide sequence: TGCAGTGCTAGTTATGGTTTCTACGAGCAGTACTTC. Amino acids: CSASYGFYEQYF.

This clonotype was observed many times. The V gene is TRBV7-3, the J gene TRBJ2-1; 7 nucleotides line up with TRBD2. Germline V lookup: CDR1 SGHTA, CDR2 FQGTGA. The CDR3 is 14 amino acids. V shed 5 bases, J shed 13 bases, and the junction held 14 bases outside the gene matches. In DNA form, the CDR3 reads TGTGCCAGCAGCCCTAGCGGCCTGAGAGGGTACCAGTTCTTC. This gives the protein CASSPSGLRGYQFF.

This clonotype was seen repeatedly, ten times or more. This chain links TRBV15 with TRBJ2-7, with 8 nucleotides matching TRBD1. Germline trimming cut 4 bases from V and 0 bases from J; bases unmatched to any gene: 5. The CDR3 is 15 residues long. The V gene's germline CDR1 is LNHNV and CDR2 YYDKDF (reference sequence). The CDR3 nucleotides are TGTGCCACCAGCATTGGGACAGGATCCTCCTACGAGCAGTACTTC. Amino acids: CATSIGTGSSYEQYF.

On this clonotype: A single base separates this from a much larger clone, so it may be a read error. The rearrangement uses TRBV28 and TRBJ2-7, with D possibly matching TRBD2 (5 bases). The germline CDR1 and CDR2 sequences are MDHEN and SYDVKM. The CDR3 loop spans 13 amino acids. The V and J ends lost 6 bases and 5 bases respectively, with 14 bases between them. CDR3 amino acids: CASSVGSAHEQYF. In DNA, the CDR3 is TGTGCCAGCAGCGTGGGGAGTGCCCACGAGCAGTACTTC.

A remark on this clonotype: Given a much more abundant clone one base away, this may be a read error. The chain employs TRBV5-6 and TRBJ1-4; D is ambiguous. Germline CDR1 is SGHDT and CDR2 is YYEEEE. The CDR3 runs 15 residues. The CDR3 DNA reads TGTGCCGGCAGCTTGTTGCAAGGAACTAATGAAAAACTGTTTTTT. As protein: CAGSLLQGTNEKLFF.

Worth noting for this clonotype: This clone may be a read error of a much larger clone one base away. The genes are TRBV24-1 and TRBJ2-3; the match to TRBD2 covers 11 bases. This CDR3 has 17 residues. CDR1 and CDR2 (germline): KGHDR, SFDVKD. CDR3 bases: TGTGCCACCGGTGACTCAAAACTAGCGGGGGAAGTCAGTACGCAGTATTTT. This sequence encodes CATGDSKLAGEVSTQYF.

This clonotype was seen repeatedly, ten times or more. The chain combines TRBV28 with TRBJ2-2, with 8 bases lining up with TRBD2. Germline-derived CDR1 and CDR2 are MDHEN and SYDVKM. The CDR3 spans 15 residues. V lost 6 bases, J lost 2 bases, and 5 bases stayed unmatched. The CDR3 protein is CASRVTSGNTGELFF. As DNA, the CDR3 is TGTGCCAGCAGAGTAACTAGCGGTAACACCGGGGAGCTGTTTTTT.

This clonotype was seen repeatedly, ten times or more. The chain carries TRBV11-2 and TRBJ2-3; TRBD2 aligns across 11 bases. This CDR3 is built from 15 residues. Germline CDR1 is SGHAT and CDR2 is FQNNGV. V shed 5 bases and J 6 bases; nucleotides not matched to a gene: 7. The CDR3 bases are TGTGCCAGCAGCGATAGCGGGGGGGCCGGCGATACGCAGTATTTT. As protein: CASSDSGGAGDTQYF.

V is TRBV6-2 or TRBV6-3 and J is TRBJ2-1, with D hard to call. Germline lookup yields CDR1 MNHEY and CDR2 SVGEGT. This CDR3 spans 15 amino acids. Trimming pared 1 base from V and 1 base from J, leaving 8 bases between. CDR3 sequence reads: CASSYLGYSYNEQFF. In nucleotides, the CDR3 is TGTGCCAGCAGTTACTTGGGTTATTCCTACAATGAGCAGTTCTTC.

The table lists this clonotype with many counts. This chain uses TRBV18 with TRBJ2-7, with a tentative D call TRBD2 (6 bases). The CDR3 loop spans 15 amino acids. Germline lookup yields CDR1 KGHSH and CDR2 LQKENI. V dropped 2 bases and J dropped 2 bases, with 13 bases sitting between them. Here the CDR3 reads CASSPGGRTTYEQYF. In nucleotides, the CDR3 is TGTGCCAGCTCACCAGGCGGCAGGACTACCTACGAGCAGTACTTC.

Turning to this clonotype: A much more abundant neighbour one base away suggests this may be a read error. This rearrangement joins TRBV6-1 to TRBJ1-1, with 8 bases aligning to TRBD1. Germline CDR1 MNHNS, CDR2 SASEGT. This CDR3 region has 13 residues. CDR3 protein: CASSDRGGAEASF. The CDR3 DNA reads TGTGCCAGCAGCGACAGGGGAGGGGCTGAAGCTTCCTTT.

This clonotype was counted at least ten times. The rearrangement joins TRBV5-1 to TRBJ1-4; D call uncertain. V shed 0 bases and J shed 5 bases, with 17 bases lying between them. Germline CDR1 reads SGHRS; CDR2 reads YFSETQ. The CDR3 is made up of 17 amino acids. Here the CDR3 DNA reads TGCGCCAGCAGCTTGGCCGTACCCGGGCAGACCAATGAAAAACTGTTTTTT. Its translation is CASSLAVPGQTNEKLFF.

This clonotype has ten or more counts. V gene TRBV11-2 combines with J gene TRBJ1-5; D ambiguous. Germline loops: CDR1 SGHAT, CDR2 FQNNGV. The CDR3 sequence is 15 residues long. Trimming took 1 base from V and 7 from J, leaving 14 bases between them. In DNA form, the CDR3 reads TGTGCCAGCAGCTTAGCGCTCGGATACGGGCAGCCCCAGCATTTT. This translates into CASSLALGYGQPQHF.

Comments on this clonotype: This may come from a read error, since a much larger clone is one base off. The rearrangement links TRBV29-1 to TRBJ2-1, with 8 bases lining up with TRBD1. The germline V gene has CDR1 SQVTM and CDR2 ANQGSEA. The CDR3 sequence is 13 residues long. The CDR3 region has the DNA TGCAGCGCTGAACCCCCGACAGGGGACGAGCAGTTCTTC. The encoded protein is CSAEPPTGDEQFF.